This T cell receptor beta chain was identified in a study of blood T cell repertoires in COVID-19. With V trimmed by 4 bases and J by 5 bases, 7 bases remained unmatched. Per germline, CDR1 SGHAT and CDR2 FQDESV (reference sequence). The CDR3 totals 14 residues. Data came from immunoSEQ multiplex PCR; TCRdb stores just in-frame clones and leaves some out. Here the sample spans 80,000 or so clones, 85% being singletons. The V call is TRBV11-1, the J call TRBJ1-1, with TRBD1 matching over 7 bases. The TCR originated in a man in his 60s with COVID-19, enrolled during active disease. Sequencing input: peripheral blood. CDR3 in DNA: TGTGCCAGCAGCTCCGGACAGGCCTGGACTGAAGCTTTCTTT. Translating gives CASSSGQAWTEAFF.